This is a list of T cell receptor beta chains from one sample in a study of CXCR3-negative and CXCR3-positive naive CD8 T cells. TCRdb re-called the 5' RACE reads and shows each CDR3 protein once, DNA omitted. The sample has roughly 89,000 distinct CDR3 sequences; the top ten hold approximately 1%. Sequencing used naive CXCR3- CD8+ T cells from blood. Receptors originate from a human donor in good health. Some clones in this sample may be carry-over from other donors' samples. CDR3s include the opening cysteine and the closing phenylalanine or tryptophan. The order of the fields is V gene, J gene, CDR3 protein.

V: TRBV29-1; J: TRBJ2-7; CDR3: CSVDDTGARGEQYF
V: TRBV5-5; J: TRBJ2-7; CDR3: CASSFPGDKPPAEQYF
V: TRBV29-1; J: TRBJ2-7; CDR3: CSVEAGLAGEGYEQYF
V: TRBV7-9; J: TRBJ1-1; CDR3: CASSFGTGTEAFF
V: TRBV7-6; J: TRBJ2-7; CDR3: CASSSETGTREQYF
V: TRBV13; J: TRBJ1-2; CDR3: CATGSGRSGGYTF
V: TRBV7-9; J: TRBJ2-3; CDR3: CASSPVRDGDTDTQYF
V: TRBV9; J: TRBJ2-2; CDR3: CASSPSGSHTGELFF
V: TRBV4-2; J: TRBJ2-7; CDR3: CASSTRQDYEQYF
V: TRBV29-1; J: TRBJ1-1; CDR3: CSVEERLGTEAFF
V: TRBV6-1; J: TRBJ2-5; CDR3: CASSEVSVQETQYF
V: TRBV29-1; J: TRBJ2-1; CDR3: CSVSAILYNEQFF
V: TRBV7-3; J: TRBJ2-1; CDR3: CASSLGAGNNEQFF
V: TRBV5-1; J: TRBJ1-2; CDR3: CASSLEYGGYGYTF
V: TRBV19; J: TRBJ1-1; CDR3: CASSIRDGGHTEAFF
V: TRBV4-3; J: TRBJ1-1; CDR3: CASSQDYRNTEAFF
V: TRBV4-1; J: TRBJ1-1; CDR3: CASSYAMNTEAFF
V: TRBV29-1; J: TRBJ1-2; CDR3: CSVLQNYGYTF
V: TRBV29-1; J: TRBJ2-1; CDR3: CSVVVQGIEQFF
V: TRBV7-9; J: TRBJ2-2; CDR3: CASSLGENTGELFF
V: TRBV27; J: TRBJ1-2; CDR3: CASKGFGTGGLIYGYTF
V: TRBV28; J: TRBJ2-7; CDR3: CASSVGRGALREQYF